The T cell receptor beta chain described here comes from a study of vaccination and CD4 T cells after COVID-19. Overall study: Taking of post-vaccine samples occurred a median around 67 days after dose two (range 14 to 241).

About this clonotype: Its antigen is still unknown.

The study sequenced cultured CD4+ T cell DNA using the Oncomine TCR Beta short-read assay. TCRdb independently ran MiXCR on the PCR reads; one entry per CDR3 protein. The table has 20,000 to 30,000 distinct CDR3 sequences, over 60% seen once. Germline V CDR1 and CDR2: MNHNS, SASEGT. The CDR3 consists of 12 residues. The V gene lost 5 bases and the J gene lost 10 bases, with 12 bases spanning the gap. Treatment specified: approximately 9-day PBMC culture with coronavirus spike peptide pools or control peptides (ViraFEST assay). The sequenced material came from CD4+ T cells from blood, cultured in vitro. This receptor was identified in a human donor who had recovered from COVID-19. The J gene is TRBJ2-1, the V gene TRBV6-1; D is possibly TRBD1 or TRBD2 (6 bases each). In DNA form, the CDR3 reads TGTGCCAGCAGTCGCTGGAGGGGGGAGCAGTTCTTC. Encoded protein: CASSRWRGEQFF.